Below are 3 T cell receptor beta chains sequenced from a single sample in a study of cytomegalovirus exposure and HLA in healthy donors. The method was immunoSEQ multiplex PCR; TCRdb's version includes in-frame clones alone and lacks a portion of them. The sample includes approximately 280,000 clones, around 85% of them seen just once. The sequenced sample was PBMCs. The receptors here all came from a woman aged 18-29 years in good health and CMV-seronegative.

This chain links TRBV27 with TRBJ1-1; 9 positions match TRBD1. From germline, CDR1 is MNHEY and CDR2 SMNVEV (reference sequence). Trimming at V came to 6 bases and at J to 1 base, leaving 9 bases not matched to a gene. CDR3 length: 16 residues. In DNA form, the CDR3 reads TGTGCCAGCAGACTCTGGACAGGGGCCTCGAACACTGAAGCTTTCTTT. Its translation is CASRLWTGASNTEAFF.

The chain has TRBV29-1 and TRBJ2-5, with 8 positions matching TRBD1. Germline CDR1 SQVTM, CDR2 ANQGSEA. The J segment lost 4 bases and the V segment lost 7 bases, leaving 5 bases of the junction unmatched. The CDR3 is 12 residues long. CDR3 DNA: TGCAGCGCCAGGGGGCGCCGAGAGACCCAGTACTTC. It yields the protein CSARGRRETQYF.

The count of this clone is one. The chain is built from TRBV14 and TRBJ1-1; D perhaps matches TRBD1 (6 bases). The CDR3 loop spans 17 amino acids. Trimming left V 4 bases short and J 11 bases short, with 29 bases between. Germline loops: CDR1 SGHDN, CDR2 FVKESK. The CDR3 region is CASSPPDQGLRGRGAFF. The CDR3 bases are TGTGCCAGCAGCCCTCCGGATCAGGGGCTTCGTGGCCGAGGCGCTTTCTTT. Based on the CDR3 plus reference TRBV14 and TRBJ1-1, the full variable domain is EAGVTQFPSHSVIEKGQTVTLRCDPISGHDNLYWYRRVMGKEIKFLLHFVKESKQDESGMPNNRFLAERTGGTYSTLKVQPAELEDSGVYFCASSPPDQGLRGRGAFFGQGTRLTVV.